This section outlines one TCR beta chain sequence together with its context. The antigen is unknown. The entry originates in a study of T cell therapy after organ transplantation. Background on the study: Therapy products were autologous CMV-specific T cells, peptide-expanded for roughly two weeks. Eight of the ten patients were clinical responders. CMV-specific T cells, median 1.92 x 10^8, were given as 2 to 6 intravenous infusions.

Trimming took 4 bases from V and 0 from J, leaving 18 bases between them. From germline, CDR1 is LNHDA and CDR2 SQIVND (reference sequence). CDR3 length equals 18 residues. The study's findings and limits: Effects of concurrent antirejection and antiviral medications were not evaluable.

Clones were sequenced by immunoSEQ multiplex PCR, and TCRdb holds only the in-frame ones, with some missing. The sample consists of over 45,000 clones, around 93% of them appearing once. The rearrangement links TRBV19 to TRBJ1-4; tentatively, D is TRBD1 (6 bases). The sample here was CD8+ T cells from blood, taken before autologous CMV-specific T cell therapy. The clonotype originates from a human patient who had received a solid organ transplant and had CMV disease. The chain's CDR3 is CASSTSDRRYTTNEKLFF. Written as DNA, the CDR3 is TGTGCCAGTAGTACCTCGGACAGAAGATACACAACTAATGAAAAACTGTTTTTT.